These 5 T cell receptor beta chains came from one sample sequenced in a study of T cells expressing NK-cell markers. TCRdb derives one entry per CDR3 protein from the 5' RACE reads, leaving out DNA. This listing includes 300,000 to 500,000 distinct CDR3 sequences. Sequenced material: blood T cells: a sorted CD56 or NKG2C T cell subset, CD4+ or CD8+ T cells, or bulk PBMC T cells (not recorded which). These receptors originate from a woman aged 50 to 65 in good health.

This chain connects TRBV27 to TRBJ2-7; without DNA, the TCRdb call of TRBD2 cannot be checked. CDR3 length: 14 amino acids. Germline assignment: CDR1 MNHEY and CDR2 SMNVEV (reference sequence). CDR3 in amino acids: CASSGLAGLFGEYF.

V gene TRBV27 combines with J gene TRBJ2-7; TCRdb's D gene call, TRBD2, goes unchecked for lack of DNA. Germline loops: CDR1 MNHEY, CDR2 SMNVEV (reference sequence). The CDR3 sequence is 16 residues long. The CDR3 loop is CASSPRTSALRGEQYF.

This chain joins TRBV7-2 and TRBJ1-1; TCRdb names TRBD1, which stays unverified in the absence of DNA. This CDR3 comprises 15 residues. Germline V gene data show CDR1 as SGHTA and CDR2 as FQGNSA. The CDR3 sequence: CASSRGTGGDTEAFF.

This chain's CDR3 is CSASGTGGLNQPQHF. The V and J genes are TRBV29-1 and TRBJ1-5; the D call of TRBD1 rests on TCRdb alone, since no DNA is present to check it. The CDR3 consists of 15 residues. Per the germline V gene, CDR1 is SQVTM and CDR2 is ANQGSEA.

This chain's CDR3 is CASSQTGASGSYEQFF. The gene calls are TRBV4-1 and TRBJ2-1; with no DNA, the TCRdb D assignment of TRBD2 cannot be verified. The CDR3 is 16 residues long. Germline-derived CDR1 and CDR2 are MGHRA and YSYEKL.